This record looks at one T cell receptor (beta chain) sequence and its context. No antigen is known for it. The data originate from a study of shared clonotypes between healthy human individuals. Study observations and caveats: A generally larger estimated richness was seen in naive subsets than in memory subsets. The study found about 5% of naive CD4 clonotypes shared across a handful of donors. Enrolling few donors narrowed the genetic and exposure-history diversity that was represented.

Trimming pared 1 base from V and 10 bases from J, leaving 19 bases between. Germline V lookup: CDR1 MGHRA, CDR2 YSYEKL. This CDR3 has 15 amino acids. Profiled with immunoSEQ multiplex PCR; TCRdb holds only in-frame clones, not every one. This table holds 600,000 to 700,000 clones, more than 70% found once. Negatively enriched CD4+ T cells were divided by CD45RA into naive and memory. The clonotype was recovered from a woman in her twenties or thirties in good health. The gene calls are TRBV4-1 and TRBJ1-2, with TRBD1 as a possible D gene (6 bases). Sequenced input: memory CD4+ T cells sorted from blood. Stated subset: CD45RA-negative fraction. The DNA for the CDR3 is TGCGCCAGCAGCCAAGGTTCGCAAGGGGGATCTGTCTACACCTTC. Protein product: CASSQGSQGGSVYTF.